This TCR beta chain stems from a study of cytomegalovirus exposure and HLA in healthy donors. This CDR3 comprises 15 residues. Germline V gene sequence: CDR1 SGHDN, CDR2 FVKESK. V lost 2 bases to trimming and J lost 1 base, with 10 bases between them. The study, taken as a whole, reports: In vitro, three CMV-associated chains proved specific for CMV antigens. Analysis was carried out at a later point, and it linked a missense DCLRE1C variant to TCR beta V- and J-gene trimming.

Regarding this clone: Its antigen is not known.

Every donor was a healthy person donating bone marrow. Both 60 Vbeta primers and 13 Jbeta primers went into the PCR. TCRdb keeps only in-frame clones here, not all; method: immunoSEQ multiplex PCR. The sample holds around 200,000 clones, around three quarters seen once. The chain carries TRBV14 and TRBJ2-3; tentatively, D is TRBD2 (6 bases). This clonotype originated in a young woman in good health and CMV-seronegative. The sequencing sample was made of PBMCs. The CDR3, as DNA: TGTGCCAGCAGCCAACTAGCGTCACGCACAGATACGCAGTATTTT. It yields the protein CASSQLASRTDTQYF.